Listed below are T cell receptor beta chains from one sample, sequenced in a study of glioma-infiltrating T cells after dendritic cell vaccination. Assay: immunoSEQ multiplex PCR; the TCRdb copy retains only in-frame clones and omits some. This sample has tens of thousands of clones, with about four fifths found just once. Sample: blood, taken before dendritic cell vaccination. These receptor sequences come from a human donor with glioblastoma. Both conserved end residues are part of each CDR3. D genes are given only for firm matches. Rows give clone size only sometimes, using once, few, many, or a class for an expanded clone.

v_call: TRBV4-2; clone_size: once; j_call: TRBJ1-5; d_call: -; cdr3_aa: CASSQLTGLYSNQPQHF; cdr3_nt: TGTGCCAGCAGCCAACTAACGGGACTGTATAGCAATCAGCCCCAGCATTTT
v_call: TRBV5-4; clone_size: -; j_call: TRBJ2-3; d_call: -; cdr3_aa: CASSFGGKSTDTQYF; cdr3_nt: TGTGCCAGCAGCTTCGGCGGGAAAAGCACAGATACGCAGTATTTT
v_call: TRBV27; clone_size: -; j_call: TRBJ2-3; d_call: TRBD2; cdr3_aa: CASSRGLAGDTQYF; cdr3_nt: TGTGCCAGCAGTAGGGGACTAGCGGGAGATACGCAGTATTTT
v_call: TRBV7-8; clone_size: -; j_call: TRBJ2-1; d_call: -; cdr3_aa: CASSLLLVSYNEQFF; cdr3_nt: TGTGCCAGCAGCTTATTACTAGTATCCTACAATGAGCAGTTCTTC
v_call: TRBV19; clone_size: -; j_call: TRBJ2-4; d_call: -; cdr3_aa: CASSIDQAGPSNIQYF; cdr3_nt: TGTGCCAGTAGTATAGATCAGGCAGGGCCGTCAAACATTCAGTACTTC
v_call: TRBV5-1; clone_size: -; j_call: TRBJ2-3; d_call: TRBD2; cdr3_aa: CASSLEWGGGLGPDTQYF; cdr3_nt: TGCGCCAGCAGCTTGGAGTGGGGCGGGGGACTAGGGCCAGATACGCAGTATTTT
v_call: TRBV5-1; clone_size: few; j_call: TRBJ2-5; d_call: TRBD2; cdr3_aa: CASSRGGAGETQYF; cdr3_nt: TGCGCCAGCAGTCGGGGGGGGGCCGGGGAGACCCAGTACTTC
v_call: TRBV2; clone_size: -; j_call: TRBJ1-2; d_call: -; cdr3_aa: CASRRSTGANYGYTF; cdr3_nt: TGTGCCAGCCGACGCTCGACCGGAGCTAACTATGGCTACACCTTC
v_call: TRBV9; clone_size: -; j_call: TRBJ1-1; d_call: -; cdr3_aa: CASSASGTKNEAFF; cdr3_nt: TGTGCCAGCAGCGCATCCGGGACAAAGAATGAAGCTTTCTTT
v_call: TRBV6-5; clone_size: -; j_call: TRBJ2-7; d_call: -; cdr3_aa: CASRARYGGSDEQYF; cdr3_nt: TGTGCCAGCAGAGCTCGGTATGGGGGGAGCGACGAGCAGTACTTC
v_call: TRBV7-2; clone_size: -; j_call: TRBJ2-1; d_call: TRBD2; cdr3_aa: CASSLDGGDYNEQFF; cdr3_nt: TGTGCCAGCAGCTTAGATGGGGGGGACTACAATGAGCAGTTCTTC
v_call: TRBV6-1; clone_size: -; j_call: TRBJ1-5; d_call: -; cdr3_aa: CASSERGGSNQPQHF; cdr3_nt: TGTGCCAGCAGTGAAAGGGGGGGTAGCAATCAGCCCCAGCATTTT
v_call: TRBV5-1; clone_size: -; j_call: TRBJ2-5; d_call: TRBD2; cdr3_aa: CASSWGLAGADSKETQYF; cdr3_nt: TGCGCCAGCAGCTGGGGACTAGCGGGGGCCGATTCGAAAGAGACCCAGTACTTC
v_call: TRBV5-1; clone_size: -; j_call: TRBJ1-3; d_call: TRBD1; cdr3_aa: CASTLDRMGGNTIYF; cdr3_nt: TGCGCCAGCACCCTGGACAGGATGGGTGGAAACACCATATATTTT
v_call: TRBV28; clone_size: -; j_call: TRBJ1-2; d_call: TRBD1; cdr3_aa: CASRSPDRVDGYTF; cdr3_nt: TGTGCCAGCAGATCCCCGGACAGGGTCGACGGCTACACCTTC
v_call: TRBV11-1; clone_size: -; j_call: TRBJ2-7; d_call: -; cdr3_aa: CASSPPGGGQYF; cdr3_nt: TGTGCCAGCAGCCCCCCGGGTGGCGGACAGTACTTC
v_call: TRBV7-2; clone_size: few; j_call: TRBJ2-2; d_call: -; cdr3_aa: CASSLVGRTGELFF; cdr3_nt: TGTGCCAGCAGCTTAGTGGGGAGAACCGGGGAGCTGTTTTTT
v_call: TRBV7-9; clone_size: -; j_call: TRBJ1-2; d_call: -; cdr3_aa: CASSLVGHVGGYTF; cdr3_nt: TGTGCCAGCAGCTTAGTCGGACACGTCGGGGGCTACACCTTC
v_call: TRBV29-1; clone_size: -; j_call: TRBJ2-1; d_call: TRBD2; cdr3_aa: CSVDMTSGVTNEQFF; cdr3_nt: TGCAGCGTTGATATGACTAGCGGGGTAACCAATGAGCAGTTCTTC
v_call: TRBV7-6; clone_size: -; j_call: TRBJ2-2; d_call: -; cdr3_aa: CASSGLQGTTGELFF; cdr3_nt: TGTGCCAGCAGCGGCCTCCAGGGGACCACCGGGGAGCTGTTTTTT
v_call: TRBV30; clone_size: -; j_call: TRBJ1-4; d_call: -; cdr3_aa: CAWSVKTVPSRGKLFF; cdr3_nt: TGTGCCTGGAGTGTAAAAACGGTCCCCTCAAGGGGAAAACTGTTTTTT
v_call: TRBV2; clone_size: -; j_call: TRBJ2-2; d_call: TRBD1; cdr3_aa: CASGRDRNTGELFF; cdr3_nt: TGTGCCAGCGGCCGGGACAGAAACACCGGGGAGCTGTTTTTT
v_call: TRBV5-4; clone_size: -; j_call: TRBJ1-1; d_call: -; cdr3_aa: CASSLAIMNTEAFF; cdr3_nt: TGTGCCAGCAGCTTGGCTATTATGAACACTGAAGCTTTCTTT
v_call: TRBV6-5; clone_size: -; j_call: TRBJ1-1; d_call: -; cdr3_aa: CASSYNLEAFF; cdr3_nt: TGTGCCAGCAGTTATAATTTAGAAGCTTTCTTT
v_call: TRBV7-3; clone_size: -; j_call: TRBJ1-1; d_call: -; cdr3_aa: CASSSQPGNTEAFF; cdr3_nt: TGTGCCAGCAGCTCTCAACCGGGGAACACTGAAGCTTTCTTT
v_call: TRBV5-1; clone_size: -; j_call: TRBJ2-2; d_call: -; cdr3_aa: CASSLEAGATGELFF; cdr3_nt: TGCGCCAGCAGCTTGGAAGCAGGGGCTACCGGGGAGCTGTTTTTT
v_call: TRBV4-1; clone_size: -; j_call: TRBJ2-7; d_call: TRBD2; cdr3_aa: CASSRDLAGGAAYEQYF; cdr3_nt: TGCGCCAGCAGCCGTGACCTAGCGGGGGGAGCCGCCTACGAGCAGTACTTC
v_call: TRBV6-4; clone_size: -; j_call: TRBJ1-1; d_call: TRBD1; cdr3_aa: CASSDRTGTEAFF; cdr3_nt: TGTGCCAGCAGTGACCGGACAGGGACTGAAGCTTTCTTT
v_call: TRBV10-3; clone_size: -; j_call: TRBJ1-5; d_call: TRBD1; cdr3_aa: CAISEGTANQPQHF; cdr3_nt: TGTGCCATCAGTGAAGGGACAGCGAATCAGCCCCAGCATTTT
v_call: TRBV5-1; clone_size: -; j_call: TRBJ1-6; d_call: -; cdr3_aa: CASSSGSAGVNSPLHF; cdr3_nt: TGCGCCAGCAGCTCCGGGTCAGCAGGGGTAAATTCACCCCTCCACTTT
v_call: TRBV25-1; clone_size: -; j_call: TRBJ1-1; d_call: -; cdr3_aa: CASSELGGGRSEAFF; cdr3_nt: TGTGCCAGCAGTGAATTAGGGGGGGGCAGGTCTGAAGCTTTCTTT
v_call: TRBV2; clone_size: -; j_call: TRBJ1-6; d_call: TRBD1; cdr3_aa: CASSENAGTANNSPLHF; cdr3_nt: TGTGCCAGCAGTGAAAACGCCGGGACAGCTAATAATTCACCCCTCCACTTT
v_call: TRBV2; clone_size: few; j_call: TRBJ1-1; d_call: TRBD1; cdr3_aa: CASSVGTVNTEAFF; cdr3_nt: TGTGCCAGCAGTGTAGGGACAGTGAACACTGAAGCTTTCTTT
v_call: TRBV6-1; clone_size: -; j_call: TRBJ1-5; d_call: TRBD1; cdr3_aa: CASSGPGTGVHQPQHF; cdr3_nt: TGTGCCAGCAGTGGTCCCGGGACAGGGGTGCATCAGCCCCAGCATTTT
v_call: TRBV2; clone_size: -; j_call: TRBJ1-6; d_call: -; cdr3_aa: CASRITLSDNSPLHF; cdr3_nt: TGTGCCAGCAGGATCACGTTAAGCGATAATTCACCCCTCCACTTT
v_call: TRBV6-6; clone_size: -; j_call: TRBJ1-5; d_call: TRBD1; cdr3_aa: CASSSAGTDNQPQHF; cdr3_nt: TGTGCCAGCAGTTCGGCCGGGACAGACAATCAGCCCCAGCATTTT
v_call: TRBV7-6; clone_size: -; j_call: TRBJ2-7; d_call: TRBD2; cdr3_aa: CASSLSGGITYEQYF; cdr3_nt: TGTGCCAGCAGTCTCAGCGGGGGGATAACCTACGAGCAGTACTTC
v_call: TRBV2; clone_size: -; j_call: TRBJ1-1; d_call: -; cdr3_aa: CASSGEELNTEAFF; cdr3_nt: TGTGCCAGCAGTGGCGAGGAACTGAACACTGAAGCTTTCTTT
v_call: TRBV5-1; clone_size: -; j_call: TRBJ1-2; d_call: -; cdr3_aa: CASSLEGRVEAGYTF; cdr3_nt: TGCGCCAGCAGCTTGGAGGGCAGGGTTGAGGCTGGCTACACCTTC
v_call: TRBV2; clone_size: -; j_call: TRBJ1-6; d_call: -; cdr3_aa: CASKEGSSYNSPLHF; cdr3_nt: TGTGCCAGCAAGGAGGGGAGCTCCTATAATTCACCCCTCCACTTT
v_call: TRBV15; clone_size: -; j_call: TRBJ2-7; d_call: TRBD1; cdr3_aa: CATSQGQVAFYEQYF; cdr3_nt: TGTGCCACCAGTCAAGGACAGGTTGCCTTCTACGAGCAGTACTTC
v_call: TRBV29-1; clone_size: -; j_call: TRBJ2-3; d_call: TRBD1; cdr3_aa: CSVEDSGTGPFDTQYF; cdr3_nt: TGCAGCGTTGAAGACTCCGGGACAGGGCCATTTGATACGCAGTATTTT
v_call: TRBV18; clone_size: -; j_call: TRBJ2-2; d_call: -; cdr3_aa: CASSPGQILSTGELFF; cdr3_nt: TGTGCCAGCTCACCTGGACAGATTCTAAGCACCGGGGAGCTGTTTTTT
v_call: TRBV10-3; clone_size: -; j_call: TRBJ2-2; d_call: -; cdr3_aa: CASAAGGGNTGELFF; cdr3_nt: TGTGCCAGTGCTGCTGGGGGAGGGAACACCGGGGAGCTGTTTTTT
v_call: TRBV29-1; clone_size: -; j_call: TRBJ1-1; d_call: -; cdr3_aa: CSVAPGVTGTEAFF; cdr3_nt: TGCAGCGTTGCTCCCGGGGTTACGGGGACTGAAGCTTTCTTT
v_call: TRBV7-3; clone_size: once; j_call: TRBJ1-3; d_call: -; cdr3_aa: CASSRTLEDTIYF; cdr3_nt: TGTGCCAGCAGTCGTACGTTGGAGGACACCATATATTTT
v_call: TRBV27; clone_size: -; j_call: TRBJ1-3; d_call: TRBD1; cdr3_aa: CASSRKGQNSGNTIYF; cdr3_nt: TGTGCCAGCAGTCGAAAGGGACAGAACTCTGGAAACACCATATATTTT
v_call: TRBV5-1; clone_size: -; j_call: TRBJ2-7; d_call: TRBD2; cdr3_aa: CASSFGAGGTYEQYF; cdr3_nt: TGCGCCAGCAGCTTTGGGGCGGGGGGTACCTACGAGCAGTACTTC
v_call: TRBV10-2; clone_size: -; j_call: TRBJ2-3; d_call: -; cdr3_aa: CASSSRGATDTQYF; cdr3_nt: TGCGCCAGCAGTAGCCGGGGAGCCACAGATACGCAGTATTTT
v_call: TRBV10-3; clone_size: -; j_call: TRBJ1-5; d_call: -; cdr3_aa: CAISGTDDSNQPQHF; cdr3_nt: TGTGCCATCAGTGGGACTGACGATAGCAATCAGCCCCAGCATTTT
v_call: TRBV5-6; clone_size: once; j_call: TRBJ2-7; d_call: TRBD1; cdr3_aa: CASSWTGRNNEQYF; cdr3_nt: TGTGCCAGCAGCTGGACAGGGAGAAATAACGAGCAGTACTTC
v_call: TRBV7-9; clone_size: -; j_call: TRBJ1-6; d_call: TRBD1; cdr3_aa: CASSERQGENSPLHF; cdr3_nt: TGTGCCAGCAGCGAGCGACAGGGGGAAAATTCACCCCTCCACTTT
v_call: TRBV6-5; clone_size: once; j_call: TRBJ2-3; d_call: -; cdr3_aa: CASSSTRRTSTDTQYF; cdr3_nt: TGTGCCAGCAGTTCCACTAGGAGAACTAGCACAGATACGCAGTATTTT
v_call: TRBV7-3; clone_size: -; j_call: TRBJ2-3; d_call: -; cdr3_aa: CASSFRGGTDTQYF; cdr3_nt: TGTGCCAGCAGCTTCAGGGGGGGCACAGATACGCAGTATTTT